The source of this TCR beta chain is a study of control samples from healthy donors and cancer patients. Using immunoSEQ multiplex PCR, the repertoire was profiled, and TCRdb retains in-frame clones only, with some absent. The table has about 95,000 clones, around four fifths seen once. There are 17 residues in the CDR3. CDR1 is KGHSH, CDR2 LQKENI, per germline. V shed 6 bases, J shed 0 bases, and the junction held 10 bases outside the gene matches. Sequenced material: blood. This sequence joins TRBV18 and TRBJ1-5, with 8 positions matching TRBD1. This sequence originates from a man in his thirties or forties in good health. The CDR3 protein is CASSPGQARTSNQPQHF. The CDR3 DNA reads TGTGCCAGCTCCCCGGGACAGGCACGCACTAGCAATCAGCCCCAGCATTTT.